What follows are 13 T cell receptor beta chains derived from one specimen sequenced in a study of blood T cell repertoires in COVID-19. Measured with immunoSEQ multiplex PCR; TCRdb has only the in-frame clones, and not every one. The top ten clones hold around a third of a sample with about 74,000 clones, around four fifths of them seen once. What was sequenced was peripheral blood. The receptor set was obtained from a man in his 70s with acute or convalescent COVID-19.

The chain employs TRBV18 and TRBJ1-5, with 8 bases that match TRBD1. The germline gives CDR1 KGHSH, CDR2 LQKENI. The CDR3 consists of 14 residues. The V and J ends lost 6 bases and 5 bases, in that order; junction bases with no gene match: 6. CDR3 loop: CASSSLQGDQPQHF. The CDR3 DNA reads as TGTGCCAGCTCGTCCCTACAGGGGGATCAGCCCCAGCATTTT.

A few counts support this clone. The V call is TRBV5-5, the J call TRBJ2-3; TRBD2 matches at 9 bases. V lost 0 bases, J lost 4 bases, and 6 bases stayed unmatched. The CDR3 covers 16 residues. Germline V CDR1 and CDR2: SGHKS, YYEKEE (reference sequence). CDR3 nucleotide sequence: TGTGCCAGCAGCTTGGTCCCGGGACTAGCCGCAGATACGCAGTATTTT. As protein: CASSLVPGLAADTQYF.

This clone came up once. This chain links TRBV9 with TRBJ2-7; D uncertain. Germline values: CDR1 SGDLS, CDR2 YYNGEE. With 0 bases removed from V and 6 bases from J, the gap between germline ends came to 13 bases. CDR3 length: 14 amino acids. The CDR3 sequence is CASSVGLVSTEQYF. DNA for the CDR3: TGTGCCAGCAGCGTAGGTCTGGTATCTACCGAGCAGTACTTC.

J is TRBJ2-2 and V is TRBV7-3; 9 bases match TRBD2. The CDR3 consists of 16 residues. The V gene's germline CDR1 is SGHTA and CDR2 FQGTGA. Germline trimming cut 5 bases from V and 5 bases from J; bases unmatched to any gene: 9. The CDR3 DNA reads TGTGCCAGCAGCCCGAACGGTCTAGCGGGAACCGGGGAGCTGTTTTTT. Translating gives CASSPNGLAGTGELFF.

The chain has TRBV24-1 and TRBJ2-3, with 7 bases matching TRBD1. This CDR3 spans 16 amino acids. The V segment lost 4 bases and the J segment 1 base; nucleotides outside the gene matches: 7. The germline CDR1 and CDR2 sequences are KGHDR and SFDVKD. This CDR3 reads CATSDQGGFGTDTQYF. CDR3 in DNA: TGTGCCACCAGTGACCAAGGGGGCTTTGGCACAGATACGCAGTATTTT.

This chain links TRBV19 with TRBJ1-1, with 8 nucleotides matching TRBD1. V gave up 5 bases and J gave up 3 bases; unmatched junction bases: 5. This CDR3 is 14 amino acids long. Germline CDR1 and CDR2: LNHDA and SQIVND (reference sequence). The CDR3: CASSQQGGDTEAFF. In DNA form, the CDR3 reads TGTGCCAGTAGTCAACAGGGGGGCGACACTGAAGCTTTCTTT. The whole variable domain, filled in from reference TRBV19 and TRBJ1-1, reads DGGITQSPKYLFRKEGQNVTLSCEQNLNHDAMYWYRQDPGQGLRLIYYSQIVNDFQKGDIAEGYSVSREKKESFPLTVTSAQKNPTAFYLCASSQQGGDTEAFFGQGTRLTVV.

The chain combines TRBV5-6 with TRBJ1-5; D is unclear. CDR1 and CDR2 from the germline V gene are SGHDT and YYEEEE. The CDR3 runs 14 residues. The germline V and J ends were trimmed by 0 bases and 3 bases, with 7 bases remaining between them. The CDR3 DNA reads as TGTGCCAGCAGCTTGGGCAGATCCAATCAGCCCCAGCATTTT. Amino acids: CASSLGRSNQPQHF.

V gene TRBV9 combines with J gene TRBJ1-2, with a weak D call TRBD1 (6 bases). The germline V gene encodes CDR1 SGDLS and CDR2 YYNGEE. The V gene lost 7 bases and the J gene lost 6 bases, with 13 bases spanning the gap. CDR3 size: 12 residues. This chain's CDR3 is CASVGGLDGYTF. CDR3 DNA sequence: TGTGCCAGCGTCGGGGGGCTCGATGGCTACACCTTC.

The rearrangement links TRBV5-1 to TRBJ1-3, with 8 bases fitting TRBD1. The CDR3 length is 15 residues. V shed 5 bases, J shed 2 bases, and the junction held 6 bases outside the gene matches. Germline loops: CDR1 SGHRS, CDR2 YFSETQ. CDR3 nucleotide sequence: TGCGCCAGCAGGTCCGACAGGGGCCCTGGAAACACCATATATTTT. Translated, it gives CASRSDRGPGNTIYF.

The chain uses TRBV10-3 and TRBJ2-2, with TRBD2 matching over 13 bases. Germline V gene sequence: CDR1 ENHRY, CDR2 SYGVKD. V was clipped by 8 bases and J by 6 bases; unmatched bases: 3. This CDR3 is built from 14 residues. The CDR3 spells CAILGLAGAGELFF. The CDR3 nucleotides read TGTGCCATCCTCGGACTAGCGGGAGCCGGGGAGCTGTTTTTT.

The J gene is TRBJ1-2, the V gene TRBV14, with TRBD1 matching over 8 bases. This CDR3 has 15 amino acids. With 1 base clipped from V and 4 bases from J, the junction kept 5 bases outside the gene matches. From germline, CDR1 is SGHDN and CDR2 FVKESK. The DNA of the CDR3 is TGTGCCAGCAGCCAAGGACAGGGGAGGAGCTATGGCTACACCTTC. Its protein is CASSQGQGRSYGYTF.

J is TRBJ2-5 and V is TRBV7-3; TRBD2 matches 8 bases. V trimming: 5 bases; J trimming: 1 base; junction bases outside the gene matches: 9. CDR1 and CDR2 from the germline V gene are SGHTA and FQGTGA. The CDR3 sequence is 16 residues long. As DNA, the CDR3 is TGTGCCAGCAGCCGCGGGGTAGCGGGGTCCCAAGAGACCCAGTACTTC. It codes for CASSRGVAGSQETQYF.

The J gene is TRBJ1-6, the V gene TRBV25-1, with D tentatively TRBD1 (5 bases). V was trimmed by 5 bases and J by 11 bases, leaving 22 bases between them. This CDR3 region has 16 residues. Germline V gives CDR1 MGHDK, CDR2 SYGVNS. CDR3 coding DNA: TGTGCCAGCAGTTCTATTGGCTCGGGGGGGATGACACCCCTCCACTTT. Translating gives CASSSIGSGGMTPLHF. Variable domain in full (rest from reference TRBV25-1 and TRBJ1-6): EADIYQTPRYLVIGTGKKITLECSQTMGHDKMYWYQQDPGMELHLIHYSYGVNSTEKGDLSSESTVSRIRTEHFPLTLESARPSHTSQYLCASSSIGSGGMTPLHFGNGTRLTVT.